This T cell receptor (beta chain) is from a study of blood T cell repertoires in COVID-19. In the study overall: There were acute and convalescent COVID-19 samples, and they came from the United States, Italy and Spain. T cells, B-cell-depleted T cells, or PBMCs supplied cDNA or gDNA.

As handled by the study authors: Reference gene primer amplification gave nucleated cell count estimates. This table comes from immunoSEQ multiplex PCR, and its TCRdb copy is limited to in-frame clones, with some not included. D and trimming come from the DNA, and the V and J calls and clone size come from that table. Of about 250,000 clones in the sample, nearly 90% were seen once. Germline loops: CDR1 WSHSY, CDR2 SAAADI. V was clipped by 6 bases and J by 0 bases, with 12 bases between them. The CDR3 loop spans 15 amino acids. Sequencing was carried out using peripheral blood. The V and J genes are TRBV10-2 and TRBJ2-1; possibly TRBD2 for D (6 bases). The sequence was obtained from a man younger than 30 with active or convalescent COVID-19. The CDR3 DNA reads as TGCGCCAGCAGCGATAGCGGTAGCTCCTACAATGAGCAGTTCTTC. This translates into CASSDSGSSYNEQFF.